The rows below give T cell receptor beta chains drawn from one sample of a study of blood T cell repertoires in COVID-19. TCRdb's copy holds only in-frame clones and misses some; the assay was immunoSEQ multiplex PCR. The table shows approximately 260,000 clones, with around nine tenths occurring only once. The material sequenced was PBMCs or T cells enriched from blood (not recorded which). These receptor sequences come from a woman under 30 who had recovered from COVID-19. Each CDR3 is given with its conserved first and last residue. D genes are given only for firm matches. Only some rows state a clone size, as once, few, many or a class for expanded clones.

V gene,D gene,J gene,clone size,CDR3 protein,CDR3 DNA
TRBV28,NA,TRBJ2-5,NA,CASSDSSTLRGETQYF,TGTGCCAGCAGTGACTCCTCCACGTTAAGAGGAGAGACCCAGTACTTC
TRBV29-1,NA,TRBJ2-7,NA,CSVKAGQSASYEQYF,TGCAGCGTTAAAGCGGGACAAAGTGCTTCCTACGAGCAGTACTTC
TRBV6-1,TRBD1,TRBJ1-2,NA,CASSGGTGVPPYGYTF,TGTGCCAGCAGTGGTGGGACAGGAGTTCCTCCTTATGGCTACACCTTC
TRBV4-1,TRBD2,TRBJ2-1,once,CASSQETSGRYEQFF,TGCGCCAGCAGCCAAGAGACTAGCGGGAGGTATGAGCAGTTCTTC
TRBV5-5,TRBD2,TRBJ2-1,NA,CASSPFAGGLNNEQFF,TGTGCCAGCAGCCCATTCGCGGGGGGGCTCAACAATGAGCAGTTCTTC
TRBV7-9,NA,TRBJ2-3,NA,CASSWGDGSWDTQYF,TGTGCCAGCAGCTGGGGGGACGGTTCATGGGATACGCAGTATTTT
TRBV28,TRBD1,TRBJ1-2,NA,CASSFGTGWRGLYGYTF,TGTGCCAGCAGTTTCGGGACAGGGTGGAGGGGGCTCTATGGCTACACCTTC
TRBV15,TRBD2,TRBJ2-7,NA,CATSREAGFSYEQYF,TGTGCCACCAGCAGAGAAGCGGGGTTCTCCTACGAGCAGTACTTC
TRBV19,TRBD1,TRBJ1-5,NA,CASSIVGQERFQPQHF,TGTGCCAGTAGTATAGTCGGACAGGAGCGATTTCAGCCCCAGCATTTT
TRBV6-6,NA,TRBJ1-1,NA,CASSLTGISTEAFF,TGTGCCAGCAGTCTCACAGGGATCAGCACTGAAGCTTTCTTT